Reported below is one TCR beta chain. Its specificity is not known. The sample comes from a study of regulatory T cells in long-lasting Graves disease. Study findings and constraints: Persistent cases of Graves' showed reduced TCR diversity relative to newly diagnosed patients.

The time point denotes: newly diagnosed GD, antithyroid drugs for less than 3 months. Researchers made the TCR library from RNA that was extracted from PBMCs. Germline CDR1 reads GTSNPN; CDR2 reads SVGIG (reference sequence). V was shortened by 2 bases and J by 3 bases, with 11 bases between the two germline ends. This CDR3 has 13 amino acids. Combining iRepertoire HTBI primers with Arm-PCR of CDR3 regions, the authors built TCR beta libraries. How the authors handled the data: Looking across samples, the authors found some 60 TRBV and 14 to 15 TRBJ segments. TCRdb re-analysed the multiplex PCR reads in MiXCR, keeping a single row per CDR3 protein. TCRdb's processing, not the authors' own work, is the source of the V and J calls. The sample records about 460,000 distinct CDR3 sequences, 14% being singletons. These same data were also listed under a study on T cells in Graves' hyperthyroidism and ophthalmopathy. In that study: RT-PCR in the first round (using the HTBI primer set) targeted the TCR CDR3. In the blood, most expanded thyroid clonotypes above 0.001 appeared as well.

The clonotype originates from a woman between 50 and 59 years old with Graves disease. Sequencing was performed on peripheral blood mononuclear cells (PBMCs), taken at new diagnosis, from a patient treated with antithyroid drugs. This chain joins TRBV30 and TRBJ2-7, with TRBD2 as a possible D gene (6 bases). CDR3 loop: CAWSSGLDYEQYF. The CDR3 DNA sequence: TGTGCCTGGAGTAGCGGGTTAGACTACGAGCAGTACTTC.